This is a list of T cell receptor beta chains from one sample in a study of cytomegalovirus exposure and HLA in healthy donors. Assay used: immunoSEQ multiplex PCR; TCRdb lists only in-frame clones, some missing. The table has a few hundred thousand clones, over 75% seen once. What was sequenced was PBMCs. These receptors originate from a woman aged 30 to 39 in good health and CMV-seronegative. Both conserved end residues are part of each CDR3.

cdr3_length,v_call,cdr3_aa
15,TRBV28,CASSSPTGGQTEAFF
13,TRBV14,CASSHPQGYGYTF
15,TRBV7-9,CASSSTELAKNIQYF
14,TRBV30,CAWSSYEAKNIQYF
15,TRBV5-1,CASSLSGGLTDTQYF
15,TRBV30,CAWRPTGVYQETQYF
15,TRBV7-9,CASSLERESPYEQYF
16,TRBV5-5,CASNLLGQYSNQPQHF
15,TRBV5-6,CASSLIIDRQQTQYF
13,TRBV6-6,CASRHSSGNTIYF
14,TRBV2,CASSRDSPREKLFF
16,TRBV30,CAWSADRGSGANVLTF
13,TRBV18,CASSPPSGGTQYF
13,TRBV7-9,CASSSDSGNEQFF
16,TRBV5-6,CASSLAYLAGIETQYF
13,TRBV9,CASSDGEFEGYTF
14,TRBV27,CASSLLQGDHEQYF
13,TRBV5-6,CASRKTGSHEQYF
18,TRBV10-3,CAISELGPSGSVFETQYF
14,TRBV7-6,CASSLGIGDYGYPF
15,TRBV4-1,CASSQENRSNQPQHF
14,TRBV15,CATSIRDFEETQYF
14,TRBV30,CAWRGQGGNQPQHF
20,TRBV28,CASSLNILAGRPFDSYEQYF
12,TRBV30,CAWSWAGAEAFF
14,TRBV18,CASSPGSPNYGYTF
17,TRBV18,CASSPPLSVPQGGTQYF
15,TRBV9,CASSVDPRDRAEAFF
14,TRBV5-1,CASSLVVFAYEQYF
16,TRBV28,CASTNYRVPTNEKLFF
17,TRBV11-3,CASSFSGTGGFSDEQFF
16,TRBV7-2,CASSPRQGSSYNEQFF
14,TRBV9,CASSASPGVDAQYF
17,TRBV19,CASTQKKGAKGNQPQHF
14,TRBV5-1,CASSLGQINTEAFF
15,TRBV18,CASSPRGQGGSPLHF
16,TRBV7-6,CASSPWRGEENQPQHF
14,TRBV30,CAWSGVRLNYGYTF
14,TRBV5-4,CASSLGADQETQYF
15,TRBV7-3,CASKADWGRDTEAFF
15,TRBV28,CASSLDGTRGYEQYF
17,TRBV19,CASNAGTGTFPNYGYTF
16,TRBV5-6,CASSSYPGTRFYEQYF
13,TRBV30,CAWSGGPGNIQYF
15,TRBV4-2,CASSQGGGGNQPQHF
15,TRBV13,CASSLGPRFSYEQYF
15,TRBV27,CASRPWGGNSYEQYF
17,TRBV19,CASSIDPGQGIPQPQHF
13,TRBV4-2,CASSQLTGERQYF
18,TRBV5-5,CASSLAGTGSGVWYGYTF
12,TRBV6-1,CASSTHQNTIYF
15,TRBV7-2,CASSVTSGRTYEQYF
18,TRBV7-9,CASSFRTGPSSGANVLTF
14,TRBV5-4,CASSLLGQGAGAFF
16,TRBV5-8,CASSLDTPLNTGELFF